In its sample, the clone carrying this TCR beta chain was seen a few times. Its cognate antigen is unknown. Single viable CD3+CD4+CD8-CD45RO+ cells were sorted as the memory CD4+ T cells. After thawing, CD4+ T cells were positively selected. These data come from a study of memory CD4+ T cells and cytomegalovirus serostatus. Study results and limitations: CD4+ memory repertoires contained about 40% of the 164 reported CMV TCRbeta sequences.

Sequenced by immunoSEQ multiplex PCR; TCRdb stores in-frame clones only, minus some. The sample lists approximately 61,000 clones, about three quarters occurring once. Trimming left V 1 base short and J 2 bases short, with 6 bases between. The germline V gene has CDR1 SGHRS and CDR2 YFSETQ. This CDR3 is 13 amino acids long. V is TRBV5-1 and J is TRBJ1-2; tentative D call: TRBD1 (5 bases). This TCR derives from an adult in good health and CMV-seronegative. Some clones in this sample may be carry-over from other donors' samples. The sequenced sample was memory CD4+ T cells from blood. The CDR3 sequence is CASSLRQNYGYTF. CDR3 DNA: TGCGCCAGCAGCTTGAGACAGAACTATGGCTACACCTTC.